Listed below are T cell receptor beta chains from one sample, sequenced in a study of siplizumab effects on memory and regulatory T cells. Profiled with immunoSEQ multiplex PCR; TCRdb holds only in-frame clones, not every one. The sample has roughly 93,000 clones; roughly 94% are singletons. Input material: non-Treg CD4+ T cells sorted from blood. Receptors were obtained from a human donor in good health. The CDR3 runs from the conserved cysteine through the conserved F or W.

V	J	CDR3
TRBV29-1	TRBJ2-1	CSVEDRGLAYPGFF
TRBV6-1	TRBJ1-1	CASKGSMNTEAFF
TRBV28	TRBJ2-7	CASSPLDRGSYEQYF
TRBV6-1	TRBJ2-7	CASIGGTGHYEQYF
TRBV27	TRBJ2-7	CASSSIGRTGNEQYF
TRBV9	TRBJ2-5	CASSPQPASGSRGVLETQYF
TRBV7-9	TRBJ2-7	CAASGKGGYEQYF
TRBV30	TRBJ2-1	CAWSPPGQGTYNEQFF
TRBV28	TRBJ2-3	CASSSSPIAGSTDTQYF
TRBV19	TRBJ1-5	CASGAGRGSNQPQHF
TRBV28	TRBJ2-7	CASSFSLAGVYEQYF
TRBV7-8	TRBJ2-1	CASSPVIAGTVRYNEQFF
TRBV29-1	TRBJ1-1	CSVAPLSRGATEAFF
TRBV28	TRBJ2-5	CASSLPPPPKETQYF
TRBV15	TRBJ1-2	CATSRGGDRETDGYTF
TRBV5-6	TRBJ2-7	CASSLPGASYEQYF
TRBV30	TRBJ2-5	CAWSVNGVETQYF
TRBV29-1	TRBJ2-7	CSAIVRSSYEQYF
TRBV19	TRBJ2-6	CASRTGSVSGANVLTF
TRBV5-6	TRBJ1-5	CASSSWGHQSNQPQHF
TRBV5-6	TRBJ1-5	CASSRFRQNLNQPQHF
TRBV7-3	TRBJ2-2	CASSHPWTGELFF
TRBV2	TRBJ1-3	CASSRTGDSGNTIYF
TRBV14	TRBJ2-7	CASSAGLTGEQYF
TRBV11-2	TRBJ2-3	CASSLNRATDTQYF
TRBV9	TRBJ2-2	CASSAFLDGELFF
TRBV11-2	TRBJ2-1	CASSPRRPEQFF
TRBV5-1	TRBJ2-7	CASSLTSGSGEQYF
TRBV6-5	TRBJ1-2	CASSGPPEGVGYTF
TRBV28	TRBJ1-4	CASSSEKLFF
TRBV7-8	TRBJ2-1	CASSLMAGKHNEQFF
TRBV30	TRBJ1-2	CAWGRGYGDGYTF
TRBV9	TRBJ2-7	CASSYSGGPTEQYF
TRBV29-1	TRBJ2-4	CSVEDPSLREDIQYF
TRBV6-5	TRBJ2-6	CASRQGGTGANVLTF
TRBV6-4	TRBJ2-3	CASSDWSGRGASGTDTQYF
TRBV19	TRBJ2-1	CASSYRNNEQFF
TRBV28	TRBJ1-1	CASRVYGQGWTEAFF
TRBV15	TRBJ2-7	CATSRDPGTGIDEQYF
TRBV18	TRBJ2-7	CASSPLPGTGLVEQYF
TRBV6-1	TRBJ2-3	CASSESAGVDTQYF
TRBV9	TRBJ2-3	CASSVAGLSSDTQYF
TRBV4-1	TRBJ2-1	CASSFRQTSSYNEQFF
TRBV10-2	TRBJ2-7	CASSESGQTYEQYF
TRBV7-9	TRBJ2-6	CASSLDGQVSSGANVLTF
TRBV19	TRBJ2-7	CASSIGQGSYEQYF
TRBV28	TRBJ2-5	CASRGTHFGGETQYF
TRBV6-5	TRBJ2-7	CASSYSGLGPYEQYF
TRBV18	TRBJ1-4	CASSPEFLKWTPEKLFF
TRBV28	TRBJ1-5	CASSWQTNQPQHF
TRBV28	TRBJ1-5	CASSPSGLNQPQHF
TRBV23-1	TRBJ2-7	CASSQSGHNLYEQYF
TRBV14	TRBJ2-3	CASSQFLREADTQYF
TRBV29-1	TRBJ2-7	CSVPAWGSGRYEQYF
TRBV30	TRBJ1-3	CAWSSTGAFSGNTIYF
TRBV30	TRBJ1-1	CAWNLDRPYEAFF